The 26 T cell receptor beta chains below come from one sample, sequenced in a study of shared T cell receptors in the human thymus. Clones were sequenced by immunoSEQ multiplex PCR, and TCRdb holds only the in-frame ones, with some missing. The sample contains hundreds of thousands of clones, over 75% of which appear only once. This sample also belongs to another study, concerning human thymus T cells.

Sequencing was done on a sample of thymocytes. These receptors all stem from a boy in the first two years of life with a congenital heart defect.

CDR3 sequence reads: CASRHRAYNQPQHF. As DNA, the CDR3 is TGTGCCAGCAGGCACAGGGCTTACAATCAGCCCCAGCATTTT. The chain employs TRBV6-5 and TRBJ1-5, with D possibly being TRBD1 (6 bases). CDR1 is MNHEY, CDR2 SVGAGI, per germline. CDR3 size: 14 residues. Trimming took 6 bases from V and 3 from J, leaving 12 bases between them.

The rearrangement joins TRBV15 to TRBJ2-3; D uncertain. Trimming pared 8 bases from V and 6 bases from J, leaving 15 bases between. This CDR3 has 13 residues. Germline CDR1 is LNHNV and CDR2 is YYDKDF (reference sequence). The CDR3 spells CATGKRLSDTQYF. In nucleotides, the CDR3 is TGTGCCACCGGTAAGCGACTGTCGGATACGCAGTATTTT.

This chain joins TRBV28 and TRBJ2-7, with 11 bases matching TRBD2. The trim removed 4 bases at V and 6 bases at J, leaving 20 bases unmatched. The germline V gene has CDR1 MDHEN and CDR2 SYDVKM. CDR3 length: 19 amino acids. CDR3 bases: TGTGCCAGCAGTTCCCCGGCCAGCTTTAGCGGGAGGGTTGAAGGCGAGCAGTACTTC. It yields the protein CASSSPASFSGRVEGEQYF.

The rearrangement uses TRBV6-1 and TRBJ1-1, with D perhaps matching TRBD1 (5 bases). V was shortened by 6 bases and J by 1 base, with 18 bases between the two germline ends. This CDR3 has 16 amino acids. Germline V lookup: CDR1 MNHNS, CDR2 SASEGT. CDR3 amino acids: CASRELTGNQNTEAFF. The CDR3 bases are TGTGCCAGCAGGGAACTAACAGGCAACCAGAACACTGAAGCTTTCTTT.

A few counts support this clone. The chain links TRBV2 to TRBJ1-1; D is unclear. The CDR3 is 21 amino acids. Germline loops: CDR1 SNHLY, CDR2 FYNNEI. V gave up 0 bases and J gave up 0 bases, with 26 bases separating them. The CDR3 DNA reads as TGTGCCAGCAGTGAAGCGCTTTTGGGTTACGCAGGAACGGCAATGAACACTGAAGCTTTCTTT. Translation: CASSEALLGYAGTAMNTEAFF.

V usage is TRBV27 and J usage is TRBJ1-4; a weak D match, TRBD1 (5 bases). V lost 5 bases and J 8 bases, leaving 21 bases between the germline ends. The CDR3 loop spans 16 amino acids. Germline lookup yields CDR1 MNHEY and CDR2 SMNVEV (reference sequence). The CDR3: CASSHWDGHLDEKLFF. The CDR3 DNA sequence: TGTGCCAGCAGTCACTGGGATGGACACCTTGACGAAAAACTGTTTTTT. The variable domain in full, completed from reference TRBV27 and TRBJ1-4, reads EAQVTQNPRYLITVTGKKLTVTCSQNMNHEYMSWYRQDPGLGLRQIYYSMNVEVTDKGDVPEGYKVSRKEKRNFPLILESPSPNQTSLYFCASSHWDGHLDEKLFFGSGTQLSVL.

The chain has TRBV10-3 and TRBJ1-2, with 8 bases identical to TRBD1. Unmatched junction bases numbered 11, after V lost 4 bases and J lost 4 bases. The CDR3 contains 16 residues. Per the germline V gene, CDR1 is ENHRY and CDR2 is SYGVKD. The CDR3 loop is CAISVLTGEPLYGYTF. The DNA of the CDR3 is TGTGCCATCAGTGTACTGACAGGGGAGCCCCTCTATGGCTACACCTTC.

J is TRBJ1-1 and V is TRBV20-1; a possible D gene is TRBD1 (5 bases). The CDR3 is 10 amino acids. In germline, CDR1 is DFQATT, CDR2 SNEGSKA (reference sequence). Trimming took 7 bases from V and 8 from J, leaving 11 bases between them. CDR3 amino acids: CSDSGPEAFF. The CDR3 region has the DNA TGCAGTGACTCAGGGCCAGAAGCTTTCTTT.

J is TRBJ2-3 and V is TRBV18; 10 bases agree with TRBD1. Losses at the gene ends were 0 bases for V and 7 bases for J; bases not matched to a gene: 7. The CDR3 contains 16 residues. Germline CDR1 KGHSH, CDR2 LQKENI. In DNA form, the CDR3 reads TGTGCCAGCTCACCACCGTGGGACAGGGGTCACTATACGCAGTATTTT. As protein: CASSPPWDRGHYTQYF.

The rearrangement joins TRBV7-9 to TRBJ2-2; 10 bases align to TRBD1. The CDR3 length is 18 residues. Trimming cost V 5 bases and J 1 base; bases outside gene matches: 10. CDR1 is SEHNR, CDR2 FQNEAQ, per germline (reference sequence). CDR3 residues: CASSPGTGANVNTGELFF. CDR3 coding DNA: TGTGCCAGCAGCCCAGGGACAGGGGCCAATGTGAACACCGGGGAGCTGTTTTTT.

This chain links TRBV19 with TRBJ2-6; TRBD1 matches 7 bases. The CDR3 extends over 15 amino acids. Germline CDR1 reads LNHDA; CDR2 reads SQIVND (reference sequence). J lost 0 bases, V lost 9 bases, and 5 bases had no gene match. CDR3 amino acids: CASRDRNSGANVLTF. The CDR3 DNA follows: TGTGCCAGCCGGGACAGAAACTCTGGGGCCAACGTCCTGACTTTC.

The chain is built from TRBV5-1 and TRBJ1-2; D uncertain. CDR1 SGHRS and CDR2 YFSETQ come from the germline V gene. V shed 1 base and J shed 6 bases, with 7 bases lying between them. The CDR3 extends over 12 amino acids. The CDR3 nucleotides read TGCGCCAGCAGCTTGAGAGGAAATGGCTACACCTTC. This gives the protein CASSLRGNGYTF.

The chain couples TRBV2 to TRBJ2-1, with a tentative D call TRBD2 (7 bases). The CDR3 runs 15 residues. From germline, CDR1 is SNHLY and CDR2 FYNNEI. V shed 3 bases and J shed 6 bases, with 15 bases lying between them. CDR3 residues: CASSERGEGINEQFF. In nucleotides, the CDR3 is TGTGCCAGCAGTGAGAGGGGGGAGGGGATCAATGAGCAGTTCTTC.

This clone was picked up one time. The chain recombines TRBV4-1 with TRBJ1-5, with a weak D call TRBD1 (6 bases). This CDR3 is built from 14 residues. Per germline, CDR1 MGHRA and CDR2 YSYEKL. Trimming shortened V by 4 bases and J by 2 bases, and 9 bases separated the two germline ends. The CDR3 region has the DNA TGCGCCAGCAGCCTGCGACAGGGCAATCAGCCCCAGCATTTT. As protein: CASSLRQGNQPQHF.

Written as DNA, the CDR3 is TGTGCCTGGAGTGAACAGGGGCGGGACCTTAGCAATCAGCCCCAGCATTTT. Protein product: CAWSEQGRDLSNQPQHF. The chain joins TRBV30 to TRBJ1-5; 7 bases are shared with TRBD1. Germline loops: CDR1 GTSNPN, CDR2 SVGIG (reference sequence). After removal of 1 base from V and 0 bases from J, the junction contained 9 bases not matched to a gene. This CDR3 region has 17 residues.

The rearrangement links TRBV9 to TRBJ2-6; 7 nucleotides agree with TRBD2. Germline lookup yields CDR1 SGDLS and CDR2 YYNGEE. This CDR3 contains 16 residues. Trimming removed 5 bases from V and 0 bases from J; junction bases left unmatched: 5. CDR3 protein: CASRGGLTSGANVLTF. The CDR3 DNA sequence: TGTGCCAGCAGGGGGGGACTAACCTCTGGGGCCAACGTCCTGACTTTC.

The chain couples TRBV28 to TRBJ2-1, with 13 bases matching TRBD2. The germline V gene encodes CDR1 MDHEN and CDR2 SYDVKM. J gave up 3 bases and V 8 bases, and 7 bases lay outside the gene matches. The CDR3 consists of 16 residues. The DNA for the CDR3 is TGTGCCAGCTTTAGGACTAGCGGGAGAGGCTACAATGAGCAGTTCTTC. Its protein is CASFRTSGRGYNEQFF.

This chain links TRBV14 with TRBJ2-7, with D hard to call. This CDR3 is built from 14 residues. The V gene lost 4 bases and the J gene lost 5 bases, with 15 bases spanning the gap. Germline V lookup: CDR1 SGHDN, CDR2 FVKESK. Here the CDR3 DNA reads TGTGCCAGCAGCCCCCCGGGTCGGCCTGACGAGCAGTACTTC. It yields the protein CASSPPGRPDEQYF.

This rearrangement joins TRBV25-1 to TRBJ1-2; a weak D match, TRBD1 (5 bases). CDR3 length equals 12 residues. CDR1 and CDR2 (germline): MGHDK, SYGVNS. Trimming took off 6 bases at V and 7 bases at J, with 12 bases between the two ends. DNA for the CDR3: TGTGCCAGCAGAGGCCGCAGGGTTGGCTACACCTTC. Translating it yields CASRGRRVGYTF.

CDR3 loop: CASSPLAGGSSYNEQFF. CDR3 nucleotides: TGTGCCAGCTCGCCCCTTGCGGGAGGGTCCTCCTACAATGAGCAGTTCTTC. V is TRBV18 and J is TRBJ2-1; 9 bases are a match to TRBD2. This CDR3 comprises 17 residues. CDR1 and CDR2 (germline): KGHSH, LQKENI. V dropped 6 bases and J dropped 0; count of bases not matched to a gene: 9.

The J gene is TRBJ1-3, the V gene TRBV4-3; possibly TRBD1 for D (6 bases). Germline values: CDR1 LGHNA, CDR2 YSLEER. The CDR3 sequence is 14 residues long. Trimming took 5 bases from V and 4 from J, leaving 12 bases between them. The CDR3 nucleotides read TGCGCCAGCAGCAACAGGGAGTCCGGAAACACCATATATTTT. Encoded protein: CASSNRESGNTIYF.

The rearrangement links TRBV5-1 to TRBJ2-5, with TRBD2 identical over 9 bases. This CDR3 contains 16 residues. Germline CDR1 and CDR2: SGHRS and YFSETQ. V lost 2 bases and J lost 3; bases outside the gene matches: 8. In DNA, the CDR3 is TGCGCCAGCAGCTTAAAGGGGTCTAGCGGGAAAGAGACCCAGTACTTC. It yields the protein CASSLKGSSGKETQYF.

The V and J genes are TRBV7-3 and TRBJ2-2; D is possibly TRBD1 (5 bases). The germline V and J ends were trimmed by 4 bases and 0 bases, with 15 bases remaining between them. Germline V lookup: CDR1 SGHTA, CDR2 FQGTGA. The CDR3 covers 17 residues. CDR3: CASSWESGPTNTGELFF. The CDR3 DNA sequence: TGTGCCAGCAGCTGGGAATCAGGGCCTACGAACACCGGGGAGCTGTTTTTT.

The J gene is TRBJ1-5, the V gene TRBV2; 7 bases align to TRBD1. The trim removed 4 bases at V and 5 bases at J, leaving 5 bases unmatched. The V gene's germline CDR1 is SNHLY and CDR2 FYNNEI. This CDR3 region has 14 residues. The CDR3 DNA reads as TGTGCCAGCAGTGTACGGACAGGATATCAGCCCCAGCATTTT. This translates into CASSVRTGYQPQHF.

The chain recombines TRBV4-3 with TRBJ2-3, with TRBD2 matching 12 bases. Losses at the gene ends were 0 bases for V and 7 bases for J; bases not matched to a gene: 5. Germline CDR1 reads LGHNA; CDR2 reads YSLEER. The CDR3 runs to 16 residues. The CDR3 region has the DNA TGCGCCAGCAGCCAAGATCCTAGCGGGGGGGGTAATACGCAGTATTTT. Translated, it gives CASSQDPSGGGNTQYF.

The chain couples TRBV20-1 to TRBJ1-1; D is possibly TRBD1 (5 bases). The CDR3 totals 11 residues. Germline values: CDR1 DFQATT, CDR2 SNEGSKA (reference sequence). Trimming removed 1 base at V and 11 bases at J, with 11 bases between. The CDR3 region has the DNA TGCAGTGCTAGAGTAGGGGAGGTGGCTTTCTTT. Translation: CSARVGEVAFF.